Below are 32 T cell receptor beta chains sequenced from a single sample in a study of shared clonotypes between healthy human individuals (dated by TCRdb to the early 2020s). The library was generated by the immunoSEQ multiplex PCR assay. In TCRdb, the immuneACCESS table is reduced to in-frame sequences with V and J assigned. These tables do not hold every clone; where another copy was compared, an unresolved V gene accounts for under half, and the others remain unexplained. This sample lists around 200,000 clones; about 66% were detected once. The ten largest clonotypes hold 8% to 13% of the sample. The sample consisted of memory CD4+ T cells sorted from blood. This specimen's cell subset or site label, per the study, means: CD45RA-negative fraction. Every receptor here comes from a young man in good health.

The V call is TRBV19, the J call TRBJ2-2; D might be TRBD2 (5 bases). Germline CDR1 and CDR2: LNHDA and SQIVND (reference sequence). Trimming left V 7 bases short and J 3 bases short, with 15 bases between. The CDR3 is 15 residues long. CDR3 coding DNA: TGTGCCAGTACTAGCATTCGGTTCCACACCGGGGAGCTGTTTTTT. The encoded protein is CASTSIRFHTGELFF.

V is TRBV18 and J is TRBJ2-1, with TRBD1 identical over 8 bases. The CDR3 extends over 15 amino acids. J was trimmed by 3 bases and V by 1 base; bases with no gene match: 2. Germline V gene lookup returns CDR1 KGHSH and CDR2 LQKENI. The CDR3 DNA is TGTGCCAGCTCACCACTAGGACAGGGCTACAATGAGCAGTTCTTC. Translating gives CASSPLGQGYNEQFF.

This clone was picked up many times. The chain joins TRBV29-1 to TRBJ1-2; TRBD1 matches 7 bases. The CDR3 is 14 amino acids. Germline V lookup: CDR1 SQVTM, CDR2 ANQGSEA. Trimming cost V 3 bases and J 4 bases; bases outside gene matches: 8. CDR3 loop: CSVEGQLRGYGYTF. DNA of the CDR3: TGCAGCGTTGAGGGACAGTTGAGGGGCTATGGCTACACCTTC. The complete variable domain, with remaining parts taken from reference TRBV29-1 and TRBJ1-2, reads SAVISQKPSRDICQRGTSLTIQCQVDSQVTMMFWYRQQPGQSLTLIATANQGSEATYESGFVIDKFPISRPNLTFSTLTVSNMSPEDSSIYLCSVEGQLRGYGYTFGSGTRLTVV.

This clone was recorded once. V is TRBV28 and J is TRBJ2-7; TRBD2 aligns across 16 bases. Unmatched junction bases numbered 5, after V lost 3 bases and J lost 0 bases. The germline gives CDR1 MDHEN, CDR2 SYDVKM. The CDR3 totals 18 residues. CDR3: CASSLWGLAGGNSYEQYF. CDR3 DNA sequence: TGTGCCAGCAGTTTGTGGGGACTAGCGGGAGGGAACTCCTACGAGCAGTACTTC.

The gene calls are TRBV10-3 and TRBJ2-1; weak D call: TRBD1 (6 bases). The CDR3 spans 13 residues. Germline lookup yields CDR1 ENHRY and CDR2 SYGVKD. Trimming stripped 11 bases from V and 0 bases from J, with 11 bases between. CDR3 nucleotides: TGTGCCGTCCGGGACACCTCCTACAATGAGCAGTTCTTC. The encoded protein is CAVRDTSYNEQFF.

The V call is TRBV5-1, the J call TRBJ1-2, with 11 nucleotides matching TRBD1. The germline V gene encodes CDR1 SGHRS and CDR2 YFSETQ. V shed 7 bases and J 4 bases; nucleotides not matched to a gene: 6. The CDR3 sequence is 14 residues long. CDR3 nucleotide sequence: TGCGCCAGCGCCCCCGGGACAGGGGGCTATGGCTACACCTTC. Its translation is CASAPGTGGYGYTF.

The gene calls are TRBV7-9 and TRBJ2-3; D ambiguous. The CDR3 consists of 13 residues. V was shortened by 1 base and J by 4 bases, with 6 bases between the two germline ends. Germline CDR1 is SEHNR and CDR2 is FQNEAQ (reference sequence). The CDR3 DNA reads as TGTGCCAGCAGCTTAGTCCCGCCAGATACGCAGTATTTT. Translating it yields CASSLVPPDTQYF.

The chain joins TRBV5-5 to TRBJ1-2, with 12 bases that match TRBD1. Germline CDR1 SGHKS, CDR2 YYEKEE (reference sequence). This CDR3 spans 14 amino acids. J was trimmed by 6 bases and V by 3 bases; bases with no gene match: 3. CDR3 in amino acids: CASSSGTGGDGYTF. The CDR3 DNA reads TGTGCCAGCAGCTCTGGGACAGGGGGCGATGGCTACACCTTC.

As regards this clone: This CDR3 is also generated by other DNA sequences in the sample. This CDR3 reads CASSVVEETQYF. The CDR3 DNA follows: TGTGCCAGCAGTGTGGTTGAAGAGACCCAGTACTTC. V gene TRBV2 combines with J gene TRBJ2-5, with no clear D. Germline-derived CDR1 and CDR2 are SNHLY and FYNNEI. The V gene lost 4 bases and the J gene lost 3 bases, with 6 bases spanning the gap. The CDR3 extends over 12 amino acids.

The chain combines TRBV7-2 with TRBJ2-7; 8 bases match TRBD2. The V and J ends lost 5 bases and 1 base, in that order; junction bases with no gene match: 7. CDR1 is SGHTA, CDR2 FQGNSA, per germline. The CDR3 has 15 amino acids. The CDR3 nucleotides are TGTGCCAGCAGCCTAGAACCGGGAGGGTCCTACGAGCAGTACTTC. It specifies CASSLEPGGSYEQYF.

V usage is TRBV7-3 and J usage is TRBJ2-1; weak D call: TRBD2 (6 bases). Trimming removed 5 bases at V and 4 bases at J, with 18 bases between. The CDR3 contains 16 residues. In germline, CDR1 is SGHTA, CDR2 FQGTGA. CDR3 nucleotide sequence: TGTGCCAGCAGCCCCGGGGTTAGCGGTTTATACAATGAGCAGTTCTTC. Translation gives CASSPGVSGLYNEQFF.

Only one count was recorded for this clone. The CDR3 region has the DNA TGTGCCAGCAGACGCAGGGGGGGCACAGATACGCAGTATTTT. It encodes CASRRRGGTDTQYF. The chain employs TRBV28 and TRBJ2-3; D might be TRBD1 (7 bases). This CDR3 comprises 14 residues. The germline V gene has CDR1 MDHEN and CDR2 SYDVKM. Trimming took off 6 bases at V and 1 base at J, with 11 bases between the two ends. Using reference TRBV28 and TRBJ2-3 for the parts outside the CDR3, the full variable domain is DVKVTQSSRYLVKRTGEKVFLECVQDMDHENMFWYRQDPGLGLRLIYFSYDVKMKEKGDIPEGYSVSREKKERFSLILESASTNQTSMYLCASRRRGGTDTQYFGPGTRLTVL.

The rearrangement links TRBV9 to TRBJ2-1; 8 bases line up with TRBD2. Germline V gives CDR1 SGDLS, CDR2 YYNGEE. This CDR3 has 16 residues. J was trimmed by 1 base and V by 0 bases; bases with no gene match: 3. The CDR3 sequence is CASSVVSGSSYNEQFF. The CDR3 DNA follows: TGTGCCAGCAGCGTAGTAAGCGGGAGTTCCTACAATGAGCAGTTCTTC. The variable domain in full, with the rest retrieved from reference TRBV9 and TRBJ2-1, is DSGVTQTPKHLITATGQRVTLRCSPRSGDLSVYWYQQSLDQGLQFLIQYYNGEERAKGNILERFSAQQFPDLHSELNLSSLELGDSALYFCASSVVSGSSYNEQFFGPGTRLTVL.

V usage is TRBV4-3 and J usage is TRBJ1-3; no definite D call. Trimming removed 0 bases at V and 4 bases at J, with 4 bases between. The CDR3 is 13 residues long. CDR1 is LGHNA and CDR2 is YSLEER in the germline V gene. CDR3 in amino acids: CASSQDVGNTIYF. The DNA of the CDR3 is TGCGCCAGCAGCCAAGATGTGGGAAACACCATATATTTT.

This clone was counted a few times. The V gene is TRBV5-8, the J gene TRBJ2-7; D possibly matches TRBD1 or TRBD2 (5 bases each). Germline CDR1 is SGHTS and CDR2 is YDEGEE. Trimming left V 0 bases short and J 6 bases short, with 10 bases between. The CDR3 covers 13 residues. CDR3: CASSLVGVAEQYF. The CDR3 DNA sequence: TGTGCCAGCAGCTTGGTGGGGGTGGCCGAGCAGTACTTC.

V is TRBV6-5 and J is TRBJ2-1, with D maybe TRBD2 (5 bases). The CDR3 has 11 residues. The V and J ends lost 10 bases and 9 bases respectively, with 13 bases between them. Germline CDR1 MNHEY, CDR2 SVGAGI. CDR3 region: CATARRAEQFF. CDR3 nucleotide sequence: TGTGCCACCGCCAGGCGGGCTGAGCAGTTCTTC.

The rearrangement links TRBV18 to TRBJ2-1, with TRBD1 matching over 8 bases. Germline CDR1 reads KGHSH; CDR2 reads LQKENI. The J segment lost 12 bases and the V segment lost 3 bases, leaving 7 bases of the junction unmatched. This CDR3 is built from 13 residues. The DNA of the CDR3 is TGTGCCAGCTCACCGACAGGGGAAGGCCCGCAGTTCTTC. The encoded protein is CASSPTGEGPQFF.

The chain carries TRBV9 and TRBJ2-2; 7 nucleotides agree with TRBD1. After removal of 0 bases from V and 5 bases from J, the junction contained 7 bases not matched to a gene. The CDR3 consists of 16 residues. Per germline, CDR1 SGDLS and CDR2 YYNGEE. DNA for the CDR3: TGTGCCAGCAGCGTAGTGGGACAGACCGGGACCGGGGAGCTGTTTTTT. This codes for CASSVVGQTGTGELFF.

The chain links TRBV10-2 to TRBJ2-5; D gene ambiguous. V lost 3 bases and J lost 5, with 19 bases in between. The CDR3 runs 16 residues. Germline CDR1 WSHSY, CDR2 SAAADI. CDR3 nucleotides: TGCGCCAGCAGTGATGGGGTTAGGGTACCGCGGGAGACCCAGTACTTC. Its protein is CASSDGVRVPRETQYF.

V gene TRBV5-1 combines with J gene TRBJ1-3; TRBD1 is a possible D gene (6 bases). The V gene's germline CDR1 is SGHRS and CDR2 YFSETQ. The CDR3 runs 16 residues. The V and J ends lost 4 bases and 0 bases respectively, with 14 bases between them. CDR3 nucleotide sequence: TGCGCCAGCAGCCCCTGGACAGCTCTCTCTGGAAACACCATATATTTT. It codes for CASSPWTALSGNTIYF. Looking up the rest from reference TRBV5-1 and TRBJ1-3 gives the full variable domain: KAGVTQTPRYLIKTRGQQVTLSCSPISGHRSVSWYQQTPGQGLQFLFEYFSETQRNKGNFPGRFSGRQFSNSRSEMNVSTLELGDSALYLCASSPWTALSGNTIYFGEGSWLTVV.

V usage is TRBV6-1 and J usage is TRBJ2-7; 7 nucleotides align to TRBD1. CDR3 length equals 13 residues. After removal of 5 bases from V and 4 bases from J, the junction contained 5 bases not matched to a gene. Germline V gene lookup returns CDR1 MNHNS and CDR2 SASEGT. DNA of the CDR3: TGTGCCAGCAGTCGACAGGGTGTTTACGAGCAGTACTTC. It yields the protein CASSRQGVYEQYF.

This clone was found once. The V and J genes are TRBV19 and TRBJ1-1, with D maybe TRBD1 (5 bases). CDR1 is LNHDA and CDR2 is SQIVND in the germline V gene (reference sequence). CDR3 length equals 17 residues. Trimming took off 7 bases at V and 0 bases at J, with 21 bases between the two ends. CDR3 sequence reads: CASNELTGTAVNTEAFF. The CDR3 coding sequence is TGTGCCAGTAACGAACTCACCGGGACGGCAGTGAACACTGAAGCTTTCTTT.

V usage is TRBV5-6 and J usage is TRBJ2-3, with TRBD2 matching over 10 bases. Germline V gene sequence: CDR1 SGHDT, CDR2 YYEEEE. CDR3 size: 17 residues. The V and J ends lost 0 bases and 6 bases, in that order; junction bases with no gene match: 10. As DNA, the CDR3 is TGTGCCAGCAGCTTGGGGGAACTCCGACTAGCGGGCGATACGCAGTATTTT. This sequence encodes CASSLGELRLAGDTQYF. Using reference TRBV5-6 and TRBJ2-3 for the parts outside the CDR3, the full variable domain is DAGVTQSPTHLIKTRGQQVTLRCSPKSGHDTVSWYQQALGQGPQFIFQYYEEEERQRGNFPDRFSGHQFPNYSSELNVNALLLGDSALYLCASSLGELRLAGDTQYFGPGTRLTVL.

The chain's CDR3 is CASSRAGEAYEQYF. The CDR3 DNA reads TGTGCCAGCAGTAGGGCTGGCGAGGCCTACGAGCAGTACTTC. The chain employs TRBV28 and TRBJ2-7; no clear D. CDR1 and CDR2 (germline): MDHEN, SYDVKM. V lost 5 bases to trimming and J lost 2 bases, with 13 bases between them. CDR3 length: 14 amino acids.

J is TRBJ2-3 and V is TRBV29-1, with TRBD1 identical over 8 bases. V was clipped by 6 bases and J by 5 bases; unmatched bases: 7. Germline loops: CDR1 SQVTM, CDR2 ANQGSEA. The CDR3 extends over 13 amino acids. CDR3: CSVGTRGQDTQYF. In DNA form, the CDR3 reads TGCAGCGTAGGGACCAGGGGGCAAGATACGCAGTATTTT.

For this clone: The sample contains more than one DNA sequence encoding this CDR3. The CDR3 DNA is TGTGCCAGCAGCTTGAGGGCCCAAGAGACCCAGTACTTC. Translated, it gives CASSLRAQETQYF. V and J are TRBV5-6 and TRBJ2-5, with D unresolved. This CDR3 region has 13 residues. CDR1 and CDR2 (germline): SGHDT, YYEEEE. V lost 1 base and J 1 base, leaving 5 bases between the germline ends.

This clone was seen a handful of times. The chain joins TRBV2 to TRBJ1-2, with TRBD1 as a possible D gene (6 bases). This CDR3 is 14 amino acids long. Trimming pared 1 base from V and 3 bases from J, leaving 9 bases between. From germline, CDR1 is SNHLY and CDR2 FYNNEI. The CDR3 sequence is CASSEDRGHYGYTF. The CDR3 DNA sequence: TGTGCCAGCAGTGAAGACCGGGGGCACTATGGCTACACCTTC.

This clone showed up many times. The chain combines TRBV6-6 with TRBJ2-3; unclear D gene. V was trimmed by 2 bases and J by 5 bases, leaving 5 bases between them. CDR1 and CDR2 (germline): MNHNY, SVGAGI (reference sequence). This CDR3 has 12 residues. The CDR3 protein is CASSYGQDTQYF. The CDR3 nucleotides read TGTGCCAGCAGTTACGGTCAAGATACGCAGTATTTT.

This chain connects TRBV6-1 to TRBJ2-3; 7 nucleotides line up with TRBD1. Germline lookup yields CDR1 MNHNS and CDR2 SASEGT. V gave up 6 bases and J gave up 3 bases; unmatched junction bases: 3. The length of the CDR3 is 13 residues. The CDR3 loop reads CASSQGETDTQYF. The CDR3 nucleotides read TGTGCCAGCAGCCAGGGGGAGACAGATACGCAGTATTTT.

CDR3 amino acids: CASSSKHVYNEQFF. Written as DNA, the CDR3 is TGTGCCAGCAGCTCGAAACACGTTTACAATGAGCAGTTCTTC. This sequence joins TRBV7-2 and TRBJ2-1; D unclear. Germline CDR1 SGHTA, CDR2 FQGNSA. The CDR3 is 14 amino acids. The V end was cut by 4 bases, the J end by 4 bases, with 11 bases between.

Only one count was recorded for this clone. Other nucleotide sequences from this sample produce the same CDR3. The gene calls are TRBV5-1 and TRBJ2-5; 9 nucleotides match TRBD1. The CDR3 extends over 15 amino acids. Germline CDR1 and CDR2: SGHRS and YFSETQ. V was clipped by 0 bases and J by 2 bases; unmatched bases: 2. CDR3 nucleotide sequence: TGCGCCAGCAGCTTGGCGGGACAGGGACAAGAGACCCAGTACTTC. Translation: CASSLAGQGQETQYF.

The V gene is TRBV19, the J gene TRBJ2-3, with 8 bases that match TRBD2. Germline assignment: CDR1 LNHDA and CDR2 SQIVND (reference sequence). Trimming cost V 6 bases and J 0 bases; bases outside gene matches: 2. The CDR3 has 14 residues. The CDR3 nucleotides read TGTGCCAGTAGAGCGGGAGTCAGCACAGATACGCAGTATTTT. Its protein product is CASRAGVSTDTQYF. The variable domain in full, with the rest retrieved from reference TRBV19 and TRBJ2-3, is DGGITQSPKYLFRKEGQNVTLSCEQNLNHDAMYWYRQDPGQGLRLIYYSQIVNDFQKGDIAEGYSVSREKKESFPLTVTSAQKNPTAFYLCASRAGVSTDTQYFGPGTRLTVL.